The 22 T cell receptor beta chains listed next were all sequenced from one sample in a study of OX40 agonist ivuxolimab in advanced cancers. Profiling relied on immunoSEQ multiplex PCR, and the TCRdb table lists in-frame clones only, not all of them. The sample comprises 60,000 to 95,000 clones, 90% of which are singletons, and about 0.4% rests with the top ten. This sample comprised CD4+ or CD8+ T cells sorted from blood, obtained in a trial of the OX40 agonist ivuxolimab. The receptors shown here come from an adult with an advanced solid tumor such as melanoma, head and neck, liver or kidney cancer.

The chain couples TRBV21-1 to TRBJ2-2; the table's D gene call, TRBD1, was not cross checked with the DNA. TRBV21-1 is a documented pseudogene. This CDR3 comprises 17 residues. The CDR3: CASSKERRRGNTGELFF. The CDR3, as DNA: TGTGCCAGCAGCAAAGAAAGACGAAGGGGAAACACCGGGGAGCTGTTTTTT.

The genes are TRBV4-3 and TRBJ2-7, with TRBD1 matching 10 bases. Germline V gives CDR1 LGHNA, CDR2 YSLEER. The CDR3 is made up of 15 amino acids. Trimming removed 3 bases from V and 3 bases from J; junction bases left unmatched: 5. The CDR3 sequence is CASSQRTGGNYEQYF. The CDR3 DNA reads as TGCGCCAGCAGCCAGCGGACAGGGGGGAACTACGAGCAGTACTTC.

V usage is TRBV13 and J usage is TRBJ2-1, with TRBD2 matching 10 bases. The CDR3 covers 21 residues. V lost 1 base to trimming and J lost 4 bases; unmatched junction nucleotides: 19. Germline CDR1 and CDR2: PRHDT and FYEKMQ (reference sequence). The chain's CDR3 is CASSLDPAVAGGTRGYNEQFF. The CDR3 DNA sequence: TGTGCCAGCAGCTTAGACCCGGCGGTAGCGGGGGGCACCCGGGGATACAATGAGCAGTTCTTC.

The V and J genes are TRBV2 and TRBJ2-5; 9 bases are shared with TRBD2. This CDR3 contains 15 residues. J lost 2 bases, V lost 6 bases, and 7 bases had no gene match. Germline CDR1 and CDR2: SNHLY and FYNNEI. CDR3 residues: CASRENSGGQETQYF. CDR3 DNA: TGTGCCAGCAGGGAAAATAGCGGGGGACAAGAGACCCAGTACTTC.

The rearrangement links TRBV7-9 to TRBJ2-1; D is possibly TRBD2 (6 bases). V dropped 0 bases and J dropped 7 bases, with 7 bases sitting between them. Germline V CDR1 and CDR2: SEHNR, FQNEAQ (reference sequence). The CDR3 runs 13 residues. The CDR3 DNA is TGTGCCAGCAGCTTAGCGGGGGGTAATGAGCAGTTCTTC. Its protein product is CASSLAGGNEQFF.

The rearrangement joins TRBV5-1 to TRBJ1-1, with no clear D. Trimming removed 0 bases at V and 4 bases at J, with 13 bases between. The CDR3 spans 15 residues. The V gene's germline CDR1 is SGHRS and CDR2 YFSETQ. CDR3 loop: CASSLEVAASTEAFF. CDR3 nucleotides: TGCGCCAGCAGCTTGGAGGTTGCGGCGAGCACTGAAGCTTTCTTT.

The V and J genes are TRBV5-1 and TRBJ1-2; D remains ambiguous. V was trimmed by 0 bases and J by 7 bases, leaving 13 bases between them. Germline V gene lookup returns CDR1 SGHRS and CDR2 YFSETQ. The CDR3 has 14 amino acids. DNA for the CDR3: TGCGCCAGCAGCTTGGTCGCGGGGAGCGGTGGCTACACCTTC. It codes for CASSLVAGSGGYTF.

The J gene is TRBJ2-5, the V gene TRBV5-1; TRBD2 aligns across 8 bases. Unmatched junction bases numbered 10, after V lost 5 bases and J lost 4 bases. The length of the CDR3 is 15 residues. Germline CDR1 is SGHRS and CDR2 is YFSETQ. The CDR3 nucleotides read TGCGCCAGCAGTACTAGCGGAAGGGGGGTAGAGACCCAGTACTTC. Amino acid sequence: CASSTSGRGVETQYF.

The CDR3 spells CASSLSRTDTQYF. DNA for the CDR3: TGTGCCAGCAGCCTGTCTCGCACAGATACGCAGTATTTT. This chain connects TRBV7-3 to TRBJ2-3; no reliable D call. The CDR3 covers 13 residues. The V gene lost 5 bases and the J gene lost 1 base, with 7 bases spanning the gap. Looked up from germline, CDR1 is SGHTA and CDR2 is FQGTGA.

This chain joins TRBV11-3 and TRBJ2-5; maybe TRBD2 (5 bases). This CDR3 comprises 13 residues. Germline CDR1 SGHNT, CDR2 YENEEA. V dropped 4 bases and J dropped 5 bases, with 11 bases sitting between them. CDR3 amino acids: CASSSSSLETQYF. Here the CDR3 DNA reads TGTGCCAGCAGCTCTTCTAGCTTGGAGACCCAGTACTTC.

This sequence joins TRBV5-5 and TRBJ1-1; the match to TRBD1 covers 7 bases. Germline assignment: CDR1 SGHKS and CDR2 YYEKEE (reference sequence). There are 14 residues in the CDR3. The J segment lost 6 bases and the V segment lost 1 base, leaving 6 bases of the junction unmatched. The CDR3 nucleotides are TGTGCCAGCAGCTTGATTTGGCAGGGGGCTGAAGCTTTCTTT. It encodes CASSLIWQGAEAFF. Full variable domain (missing parts from reference TRBV5-5 and TRBJ1-1): DAGVTQSPTHLIKTRGQQVTLRCSPISGHKSVSWYQQVLGQGPQFIFQYYEKEERGRGNFPDRFSARQFPNYSSELNVNALLLGDSALYLCASSLIWQGAEAFFGQGTRLTVV.

CDR3 loop: CASSYTTRTDTQYF. For the CDR3, the DNA is TGTGCCAGCAGTTACACGACTAGGACAGATACGCAGTATTTT. The gene calls are TRBV6-5 and TRBJ2-3, with a possible D match to TRBD2 (6 bases). The CDR3 is 14 residues long. The V and J ends lost 2 bases and 3 bases respectively, with 9 bases between them. CDR1 is MNHEY, CDR2 SVGAGI, per germline.

The chain employs TRBV6-6 and TRBJ2-1, with TRBD1 matching 8 bases. Unmatched junction bases numbered 4, after V lost 2 bases and J lost 4 bases. Germline CDR1 is MNHNY and CDR2 is SVGAGI (reference sequence). This CDR3 spans 15 amino acids. The CDR3 DNA follows: TGTGCCAGCAGTTACGTACAGGGGGGTTACAATGAGCAGTTCTTC. Amino acids: CASSYVQGGYNEQFF.

This rearrangement joins TRBV28 to TRBJ1-2; D is perhaps TRBD1 (5 bases). Trimming removed 5 bases from V and 7 bases from J, with 17 bases in between. The CDR3 has 14 amino acids. Germline V gene data show CDR1 as MDHEN and CDR2 as SYDVKM. CDR3 sequence (DNA): TGTGCCAGCAGTCTTCGGGACCTTGGAGGTGGCTACACCTTC. Translated, it gives CASSLRDLGGGYTF.

The genes are TRBV15 and TRBJ1-3; no firm D call. This CDR3 comprises 16 residues. From germline, CDR1 is LNHNV and CDR2 YYDKDF (reference sequence). V shed 1 base and J shed 0 bases, with 10 bases lying between them. In DNA, the CDR3 is TGTGCCACCAGCAGAGTGGCCGCGAGCTCTGGAAACACCATATATTTT. As protein: CATSRVAASSGNTIYF.

This clone has only one observation. V gene TRBV5-1 combines with J gene TRBJ1-6; 7 bases match TRBD1. With V trimmed by 7 bases and J by 0 bases, 10 bases remained unmatched. In germline, CDR1 is SGHRS, CDR2 YFSETQ. The length of the CDR3 is 17 residues. The CDR3 DNA reads TGCGCCAGCCGCTCAGGGACAGCGAGCTCCTATAATTCACCCCTCCACTTT. It is translated as CASRSGTASSYNSPLHF.

The chain recombines TRBV10-3 with TRBJ2-1, with TRBD1 identical over 7 bases. The CDR3 loop spans 16 amino acids. The V segment lost 3 bases and the J segment 3 bases; nucleotides outside the gene matches: 8. The germline CDR1 and CDR2 sequences are ENHRY and SYGVKD. In nucleotides, the CDR3 is TGTGCCATCAGTGAAAAGGGGCAGGGGGACTACAATGAGCAGTTCTTC. This codes for CAISEKGQGDYNEQFF.

The chain carries TRBV7-7 and TRBJ2-1, with D uncertain. The length of the CDR3 is 15 residues. Per germline, CDR1 SSHAT and CDR2 FNYEAQ (reference sequence). V was trimmed by 5 bases and J by 0 bases, leaving 11 bases between them. CDR3 protein: CASSPEAGSYNEQFF. DNA of the CDR3: TGTGCCAGCAGCCCGGAAGCTGGCTCCTACAATGAGCAGTTCTTC.

The chain employs TRBV2 and TRBJ1-3, with D unclear. V dropped 5 bases and J dropped 6 bases, with 8 bases sitting between them. Germline assignment: CDR1 SNHLY and CDR2 FYNNEI. The CDR3 has 12 amino acids. For the CDR3, the DNA is TGTGCCAGCAGTACCCCCCCAAACACCATATATTTT. Translated, it gives CASSTPPNTIYF.

V and J are TRBV7-2 and TRBJ2-3; D ambiguous. Germline lookup yields CDR1 SGHTA and CDR2 FQGNSA. V gave up 5 bases and J gave up 7 bases, with 13 bases separating them. CDR3 length: 13 amino acids. The DNA of the CDR3 is TGTGCCAGCAGCCCCTTGCCGGGTTATACGCAGTATTTT. Its protein is CASSPLPGYTQYF.

This rearrangement joins TRBV11-1 to TRBJ2-1, with 7 bases that match TRBD2. Per the germline V gene, CDR1 is SGHAT and CDR2 is FQDESV (reference sequence). Trimming removed 6 bases from V and 0 bases from J; junction bases left unmatched: 2. This CDR3 has 14 amino acids. The CDR3 sequence is CASRTGGSYNEQFF. For the CDR3, the DNA is TGTGCCAGCAGGACGGGGGGCTCCTACAATGAGCAGTTCTTC.

J is TRBJ2-7 and V is TRBV7-2; TRBD1 is a possible D gene (6 bases). The CDR3 has 15 amino acids. CDR1 is SGHTA and CDR2 is FQGNSA in the germline V gene. V lost 5 bases, J lost 4 bases, and 18 bases lay in between. The CDR3: CASSPSQGSGYEQYF. CDR3 nucleotide sequence: TGTGCCAGCAGCCCGAGTCAGGGGTCCGGGTACGAGCAGTACTTC. The variable domain in full, completed from reference TRBV7-2 and TRBJ2-7, reads GAGVSQSPSNKVTEKGKDVELRCDPISGHTALYWYRQSLGQGLEFLIYFQGNSAPDKSGLPSDRFSAERTGGSVSTLTIQRTQQEDSAVYLCASSPSQGSGYEQYFGPGTRLTVT.